The rows below give T cell receptor beta chains drawn from one sample of a study of T cell clusters in autoimmune cytopenias. TCRdb reprocessed the multiplex PCR reads and keeps a single row for each CDR3 protein, giving no DNA. This repertoire comprises around 6,100 distinct CDR3 sequences; its ten largest clones make up 4.9%. The sequencing sample was made of peripheral blood. The source is a human donor with an autoimmune cytopenia or autoimmune hepatitis (not recorded which). Each CDR3 is given with its conserved first and last residue. The listing skips clone size in some rows; elsewhere it reads once, few, many or a size class.

v_gene: TRBV6-6; abundance: medium-sized; len: 16; j_gene: TRBJ1-1; CDR3aa: CASRHPRQGGNTEAFF
v_gene: TRBV11-1; abundance: medium-sized; len: 14; j_gene: TRBJ2-1; CDR3aa: CASSSRQGVFEQFF
v_gene: TRBV6-1; abundance: medium-sized; len: 14; j_gene: TRBJ2-1; CDR3aa: CASSVTGGRNEQFF
v_gene: TRBV5-5; abundance: .; len: 21; j_gene: TRBJ1-5; CDR3aa: CASSLNDAEQGNILGNQPQHF
v_gene: TRBV6-2/TRBV6-3; abundance: medium-sized; len: 19; j_gene: TRBJ2-1; CDR3aa: CASSPQAGGGRLSYNEQFF
v_gene: TRBV19; abundance: .; len: 14; j_gene: TRBJ2-7; CDR3aa: CASSIESGAYEQYF
v_gene: TRBV30; abundance: .; len: 13; j_gene: TRBJ1-5; CDR3aa: CAWNSDRRQPQHF
v_gene: TRBV6-5; abundance: medium-sized; len: 16; j_gene: TRBJ2-7; CDR3aa: CASSPDRYGQTYEQYF
v_gene: TRBV4-1; abundance: .; len: 15; j_gene: TRBJ2-5; CDR3aa: CASSQEGHSQETQYF
v_gene: TRBV5-6; abundance: .; len: 16; j_gene: TRBJ2-7; CDR3aa: CASSWGPGLAVYEQYF
v_gene: TRBV6-2/TRBV6-3; abundance: medium-sized; len: 12; j_gene: TRBJ2-5; CDR3aa: CASISNWETQYF
v_gene: TRBV5-1; abundance: .; len: 13; j_gene: TRBJ1-1; CDR3aa: CASSSRGDTEAFF
v_gene: TRBV29-1; abundance: medium-sized; len: 18; j_gene: TRBJ2-7; CDR3aa: CSVVGWSGRNTRDYEQYF
v_gene: TRBV19; abundance: medium-sized; len: 16; j_gene: TRBJ2-7; CDR3aa: CASSIDLSGAGYEQYF
v_gene: TRBV7-9; abundance: .; len: 14; j_gene: TRBJ2-7; CDR3aa: CASSLPRRGYEQYF
v_gene: TRBV15; abundance: .; len: 15; j_gene: TRBJ2-5; CDR3aa: CATSRDPTTRETQYF
v_gene: TRBV29-1; abundance: large; len: 13; j_gene: TRBJ1-2; CDR3aa: CSVAPGQGGGYTF
v_gene: TRBV12-3/TRBV12-4; abundance: .; len: 13; j_gene: TRBJ2-7; CDR3aa: CASSRQGPDEQYF
v_gene: TRBV20-1; abundance: .; len: 13; j_gene: TRBJ2-3; CDR3aa: CSAPANDQDTQYF
v_gene: TRBV6-2/TRBV6-3; abundance: medium-sized; len: 16; j_gene: TRBJ1-3; CDR3aa: CASSYLSLLTGNTIYF
v_gene: TRBV20-1; abundance: .; len: 12; j_gene: TRBJ2-3; CDR3aa: CSARDSSDTQYF
v_gene: TRBV20-1; abundance: .; len: 14; j_gene: TRBJ1-4; CDR3aa: CSARATPTNEKLFF
v_gene: TRBV15; abundance: .; len: 14; j_gene: TRBJ1-1; CDR3aa: CATSSAARNTEAFF
v_gene: TRBV5-6; abundance: medium-sized; len: 15; j_gene: TRBJ1-5; CDR3aa: CASSRTGQANQPQHF
v_gene: TRBV6-6; abundance: medium-sized; len: 16; j_gene: TRBJ2-3; CDR3aa: CASSPLGGPSTDTQYF
v_gene: TRBV10-3; abundance: .; len: 13; j_gene: TRBJ2-5; CDR3aa: CATSGVSQETQYF
v_gene: TRBV6-1; abundance: medium-sized; len: 14; j_gene: TRBJ1-2; CDR3aa: CASTISGTDNGYTF
v_gene: TRBV15; abundance: .; len: 16; j_gene: TRBJ2-7; CDR3aa: CATSRVDSFPYYEQYF
v_gene: TRBV19; abundance: .; len: 13; j_gene: TRBJ2-7; CDR3aa: CASKKQGAYEQYF